Following are 30 T cell receptor beta chains from one sample sequenced in a study of shared clonotypes between healthy human individuals. The protocol was immunoSEQ multiplex PCR, while the TCRdb copy is restricted to in-frame clones and leaves out a portion. The sample holds under 1,900,000 clones; 98% are singletons and the top ten take 0.36%. The sequenced material came from naive CD4+ T cells sorted from blood. Subset: CD45RA+ positively selected. These receptors all stem from a man aged 30-40 years in good health.

The genes are TRBV28 and TRBJ2-3; TRBD2 matches at 9 bases. The CDR3 has 15 residues. In germline, CDR1 is MDHEN, CDR2 SYDVKM. Trimming removed 2 bases from V and 2 bases from J; junction bases left unmatched: 2. CDR3 nucleotides: TGTGCCAGCAGTTTAACGGGACTAGCCACAGATACGCAGTATTTT. Protein product: CASSLTGLATDTQYF.

The rearrangement uses TRBV11-1 and TRBJ2-5; D is unclear. The CDR3 runs to 14 residues. Germline V gives CDR1 SGHAT, CDR2 FQDESV (reference sequence). Trimming took off 1 base at V and 4 bases at J, with 10 bases between the two ends. CDR3 sequence reads: CASSLDLTAETQYF. The CDR3, as DNA: TGTGCCAGCAGCTTAGATCTCACTGCAGAGACCCAGTACTTC.

The chain is built from TRBV5-1 and TRBJ1-1; 9 bases match TRBD1. The CDR3 contains 16 residues. With 0 bases clipped from V and 5 bases from J, the junction kept 8 bases outside the gene matches. Germline CDR1 SGHRS, CDR2 YFSETQ. The CDR3 DNA reads as TGCGCCAGCAGCTTGGAGGCTAGGGGACAGGGAACTGAAGCTTTCTTT. Its translation is CASSLEARGQGTEAFF.

CDR3 sequence (DNA): TGCGCCAGCAGCAAGGGCGGGACAGGGGGTTATGAGCAGTTCTTC. This codes for CASSKGGTGGYEQFF. The V call is TRBV5-1, the J call TRBJ2-1; 11 positions match TRBD1. This CDR3 contains 15 residues. Germline-derived CDR1 and CDR2 are SGHRS and YFSETQ. Trimming removed 4 bases from V and 8 bases from J; junction bases left unmatched: 8.

The J gene is TRBJ2-7, the V gene TRBV18; D might be TRBD2 (6 bases). With 8 bases removed from V and 3 bases from J, the gap between germline ends came to 11 bases. Germline assignment: CDR1 KGHSH and CDR2 LQKENI. The CDR3 is 12 residues long. The CDR3 DNA follows: TGTGCCAGCGGATGGGGGGACTACGAGCAGTACTTC. Its translation is CASGWGDYEQYF. Complete variable domain (other parts from reference TRBV18 and TRBJ2-7): NAGVMQNPRHLVRRRGQEARLRCSPMKGHSHVYWYRQLPEEGLKFMVYLQKENIIDESGMPKERFSAEFPKEGPSILRIQQVVRGDSAAYFCASGWGDYEQYFGPGTRLTVT.

In regard to this clone: The junction differs from germline at one of its ends, possibly a read error. The chain combines TRBV27 with TRBJ2-5; a weak D match, TRBD2 (5 bases). Germline V gene data show CDR1 as MNHEY and CDR2 as SMNVEV (reference sequence). The CDR3 extends over 14 amino acids. The CDR3 bases are TGTGCCAGCAGGGAACTAGGAGCCCAAGATACCCAGTACTTC. It translates to CASRELGAQDTQYF.

The rearrangement uses TRBV7-8 and TRBJ1-4; TRBD1 might be the D (5 bases). CDR1 and CDR2 from the germline V gene are SGHVS and FQNEAQ. V was trimmed by 3 bases and J by 6 bases, leaving 11 bases between them. CDR3 length equals 14 residues. The CDR3 DNA follows: TGTGCCAGCAGCTTGGAGGGACGATATGAAAAACTGTTTTTT. This translates into CASSLEGRYEKLFF.

The chain couples TRBV10-2 to TRBJ2-2, with D maybe TRBD2 (5 bases). CDR1 and CDR2 (germline): WSHSY, SAAADI. There are 15 residues in the CDR3. The V gene lost 5 bases and the J gene lost 4 bases, with 14 bases spanning the gap. CDR3 nucleotide sequence: TGCGCCAGCAGTCCGATGAAGGGAGTCACCGGGGAGCTGTTTTTT. This gives the protein CASSPMKGVTGELFF.

The table lists this clone with a count of one. V and J are TRBV19 and TRBJ2-2, with 13 bases fitting TRBD2. The CDR3 contains 15 residues. Germline V lookup: CDR1 LNHDA, CDR2 SQIVND (reference sequence). The ends lost 6 bases at V and 5 bases at J; junction bases unmatched: 3. This chain's CDR3 is CASSPGLAGTGELFF. The CDR3 DNA reads as TGTGCCAGTAGCCCGGGACTAGCGGGAACCGGGGAGCTGTTTTTT.

The CDR3 spells CASSTTAGNTEAFF. DNA for the CDR3: TGCGCCAGCAGCACGACGGCGGGTAACACTGAAGCTTTCTTT. This rearrangement joins TRBV5-1 to TRBJ1-1; D not certain. Germline-derived CDR1 and CDR2 are SGHRS and YFSETQ. This CDR3 is built from 14 residues. V lost 4 bases and J 2 bases, leaving 12 bases between the germline ends.

V is TRBV7-6 and J is TRBJ2-7; 8 nucleotides line up with TRBD1. Germline V lookup: CDR1 SGHVS, CDR2 FNYEAQ. The CDR3 totals 15 residues. V was clipped by 4 bases and J by 2 bases; unmatched bases: 7. The chain's CDR3 is CASSSKQGDPYEQYF. Written as DNA, the CDR3 is TGTGCCAGCAGCTCAAAACAGGGGGACCCCTACGAGCAGTACTTC.

The V gene is TRBV30, the J gene TRBJ1-3, with 12 bases identical to TRBD1. J lost 3 bases, V lost 3 bases, and 9 bases had no gene match. The CDR3 sequence is 17 residues long. Per germline, CDR1 GTSNPN and CDR2 SVGIG (reference sequence). In DNA form, the CDR3 reads TGTGCCTGGAGGACCTGGGGACAGGGGGCATTTGGAAACACCATATATTTT. It is translated as CAWRTWGQGAFGNTIYF.

The V gene is TRBV5-1, the J gene TRBJ2-2, with 7 bases lining up with TRBD1. The germline V gene has CDR1 SGHRS and CDR2 YFSETQ. J gave up 4 bases and V 3 bases, and 9 bases lay outside the gene matches. CDR3 length: 16 residues. CDR3 bases: TGCGCCAGCAGCTCTAGGACAGGTTATACCACCGGGGAGCTGTTTTTT. Translated: CASSSRTGYTTGELFF.

Points on this clone: Different DNA sequences within this sample yield the same CDR3. V gene TRBV9 combines with J gene TRBJ2-3, with unresolved D. The CDR3 has 12 amino acids. V was pared by 0 bases and J by 6 bases, with 5 bases between. Germline V gene sequence: CDR1 SGDLS, CDR2 YYNGEE. The CDR3: CASSVGTDTQYF. CDR3 sequence (DNA): TGTGCCAGCAGCGTAGGTACGGATACGCAGTATTTT. The full variable domain, in which reference TRBV9 and TRBJ2-3 provide the parts outside the CDR3, is DSGVTQTPKHLITATGQRVTLRCSPRSGDLSVYWYQQSLDQGLQFLIQYYNGEERAKGNILERFSAQQFPDLHSELNLSSLELGDSALYFCASSVGTDTQYFGPGTRLTVL.

As to this clone: Other DNA sequences in this sample translate to the same CDR3. The chain employs TRBV11-3 and TRBJ2-1, with D tentatively TRBD2 (6 bases). V shed 6 bases and J shed 1 base, with 7 bases lying between them. From germline, CDR1 is SGHNT and CDR2 YENEEA. This CDR3 has 13 residues. CDR3 sequence: CASSSGSYNEQFF. The CDR3 DNA reads TGTGCCAGCAGTAGCGGATCCTACAATGAGCAGTTCTTC.

This chain connects TRBV25-1 to TRBJ1-2, with D tentatively TRBD1 (6 bases). The germline CDR1 and CDR2 sequences are MGHDK and SYGVNS. The CDR3 is 16 residues long. V lost 7 bases, J lost 1 base, and 19 bases lay in between. For the CDR3, the DNA is TGTGCCAGCACCCCCCTTGGGGGCACCGGTAACTATGGCTACACCTTC. Translated, it gives CASTPLGGTGNYGYTF.

The rearrangement joins TRBV10-1 to TRBJ2-1; D may be TRBD2 (6 bases). Germline V gives CDR1 WNHNN, CDR2 SYGVQD (reference sequence). The CDR3 contains 15 residues. Trimming pared 0 bases from V and 11 bases from J, leaving 17 bases between. The CDR3 region is CASSESGGPPGQQFF. In DNA form, the CDR3 reads TGCGCCAGCAGTGAGTCGGGGGGACCCCCGGGACAGCAGTTCTTC.

This chain joins TRBV4-1 and TRBJ2-1; possible D gene TRBD2, 6 bases. CDR1 is MGHRA, CDR2 YSYEKL, per germline. The CDR3 sequence is 16 residues long. Trimming cost V 0 bases and J 6 bases, with 15 bases left between them. As DNA, the CDR3 is TGCGCCAGCAGCCAAGAGCGACTAGTTATTGGCAATGAGCAGTTCTTC. Translated: CASSQERLVIGNEQFF.

The rearrangement links TRBV6-4 to TRBJ2-6; no clear D gene. Per germline, CDR1 MRHNA and CDR2 SNTAGT. V was pared by 0 bases and J by 2 bases, with 2 bases between. This CDR3 comprises 14 residues. The CDR3 reads CASSDSAGANVLTF. CDR3 coding DNA: TGTGCCAGCAGTGACTCAGCTGGGGCCAACGTCCTGACTTTC.

This clone was counted a single time. This chain links TRBV5-6 with TRBJ2-2; unclear D gene. The CDR3 consists of 14 residues. Germline V gene lookup returns CDR1 SGHDT and CDR2 YYEEEE. V was pared by 4 bases and J by 6 bases, with 13 bases between. The CDR3 DNA reads TGTGCCAGCAGCGGACCGCGGATCGCCGGGGAGCTGTTTTTT. Translation gives CASSGPRIAGELFF. The variable domain in full, completed from reference TRBV5-6 and TRBJ2-2, reads DAGVTQSPTHLIKTRGQQVTLRCSPKSGHDTVSWYQQALGQGPQFIFQYYEEEERQRGNFPDRFSGHQFPNYSSELNVNALLLGDSALYLCASSGPRIAGELFFGEGSRLTVL.

V is TRBV28 and J is TRBJ2-7; no firm D call. The germline V gene has CDR1 MDHEN and CDR2 SYDVKM. This CDR3 has 14 amino acids. Trimming left V 6 bases short and J 4 bases short, with 16 bases between. This chain's CDR3 is CASSQPGLAYEQYF. CDR3 nucleotide sequence: TGTGCCAGCAGCCAGCCAGGTCTGGCTTACGAGCAGTACTTC.

V is TRBV30 and J is TRBJ1-3, with D uncertain. Per the germline V gene, CDR1 is GTSNPN and CDR2 is SVGIG (reference sequence). V was pared by 5 bases and J by 3 bases, with 11 bases between. The CDR3 has 13 amino acids. The CDR3 loop reads CAWDSNDGNTIYF. The CDR3 nucleotides read TGTGCCTGGGATAGTAACGATGGAAACACCATATATTTT.

The chain joins TRBV25-1 to TRBJ2-5; D is possibly TRBD1 (5 bases). This CDR3 spans 13 amino acids. Germline-derived CDR1 and CDR2 are MGHDK and SYGVNS. V lost 3 bases and J 4 bases, leaving 9 bases between the germline ends. The CDR3 region has the DNA TGTGCCAGCAGTGACAGGGTGGCAGAGACCCAGTACTTC. It encodes CASSDRVAETQYF.

The chain has TRBV5-1 and TRBJ2-7, with 12 nucleotides matching TRBD2. This CDR3 comprises 15 residues. Germline values: CDR1 SGHRS, CDR2 YFSETQ. V was pared by 4 bases and J by 4 bases, with 6 bases of the junction left unmatched. This chain's CDR3 is CASSRLAGAGYEQYF. The CDR3, as DNA: TGCGCCAGCAGCCGACTAGCGGGGGCCGGATACGAGCAGTACTTC.

This clone was detected only once. This rearrangement joins TRBV6-6 to TRBJ1-5; 11 nucleotides align to TRBD1. J lost 4 bases, V lost 6 bases, and 5 bases had no gene match. Germline CDR1 is MNHNY and CDR2 is SVGAGI (reference sequence). CDR3 size: 15 residues. CDR3 amino acids: CASSIGQGANQPQHF. CDR3 nucleotides: TGTGCCAGCAGCATTGGACAGGGGGCAAATCAGCCCCAGCATTTT.

The chain uses TRBV7-9 and TRBJ2-1, with unresolved D. Germline assignment: CDR1 SEHNR and CDR2 FQNEAQ (reference sequence). The CDR3 has 10 amino acids. V was shortened by 7 bases and J by 10 bases, with 8 bases between the two germline ends. CDR3 DNA: TGTGCCAGCACGGGCAGGGAGCAGTTCTTC. Translated, it gives CASTGREQFF.

Concerning this clone: Other DNA sequences in the same sample also yield this CDR3. The chain recombines TRBV9 with TRBJ1-5; 9 bases fit TRBD1. The CDR3 has 15 residues. CDR1 SGDLS and CDR2 YYNGEE come from the germline V gene. V was pared by 4 bases and J by 1 base, with 3 bases of the junction left unmatched. CDR3 nucleotides: TGTGCCAGCAGCCCCGGACAGGGGAGCAATCAGCCCCAGCATTTT. This codes for CASSPGQGSNQPQHF.

The rearrangement joins TRBV28 to TRBJ2-7; D not resolved. V was pared by 1 base and J by 6 bases, with 22 bases between. Germline CDR1 is MDHEN and CDR2 is SYDVKM. The CDR3 spans 17 residues. The CDR3 nucleotides are TGTGCCAGCAGTTTATTAGGATCCCGACTGGGTGGTAGCGAGCAGTACTTC. Its translation: CASSLLGSRLGGSEQYF.

J is TRBJ2-2 and V is TRBV4-2; D unresolved. The CDR3 consists of 15 residues. V shed 0 bases and J shed 2 bases, with 7 bases lying between them. Germline CDR1 reads LGHNA; CDR2 reads YNFKEQ. The CDR3 is CASSQESLNTGELFF. The CDR3, as DNA: TGTGCCAGCAGCCAAGAAAGCCTAAACACCGGGGAGCTGTTTTTT.

The chain couples TRBV2 to TRBJ2-1; 14 nucleotides match TRBD2. This CDR3 is 18 amino acids long. Germline V gene sequence: CDR1 SNHLY, CDR2 FYNNEI. J gave up 9 bases and V 2 bases, and 12 bases lay outside the gene matches. The CDR3 DNA follows: TGTGCCAGCAGTGAACGAATCCGGACTAGCGGGAGGATTAGTGAGCAGTTCTTC. Residues: CASSERIRTSGRISEQFF.